A selection of T cell receptor beta chains follows, all from one sample in a study of T cells after yellow fever vaccination. TCRdb reanalysed the 5' RACE reads using MiXCR and keeps one entry per CDR3 protein. The table lists roughly 500,000 distinct CDR3 sequences, around 21% of them singletons. The input for sequencing was PBMCs, taken 15 days after the yellow fever booster vaccination. The receptors derive from a man aged 30 to 39 who received the YFV17D yellow fever vaccine. CDR3s include the opening cysteine and the closing phenylalanine or tryptophan. D genes are given only for firm matches. Clone size is given for some rows only: seen once, a few or many times, or a class if the clone is expanded.

clone_size	v_call	j_call	d_call	cdr3_nt	cdr3_aa
-	TRBV5-6	TRBJ1-1	-	TGTGCCAGCGGGAAATGGGGGGAGAACACTGAAGCTTTCTTT	CASGKWGENTEAFF
many	TRBV27	TRBJ2-2	TRBD2	TGTGCCAGCAGTCCCTTCCGGGGGGATACCGGGGAGCTGTTTTTT	CASSPFRGDTGELFF
few	TRBV12-5	TRBJ2-2	-	TGTGCTAGTGGTTTTGGTCTCACCGGGGAGCTGTTTTTT	CASGFGLTGELFF
many	TRBV5-4	TRBJ2-1	-	TGTGCCAGCAGCGGAGCGTCATCCTACAATGAGCAGTTCTTC	CASSGASSYNEQFF
-	TRBV20-1	TRBJ2-5	-	TGCAGTGCTCGCCTGGGCCCGCGAGAGACCCAGTACTTC	CSARLGPRETQYF
few	TRBV5-4	TRBJ2-3	-	TGTGCCAGCAGCGGCTGGAGACAAAAATCCACAGATACGCAGTATTTT	CASSGWRQKSTDTQYF
-	TRBV6-5	TRBJ2-1	-	TGTGCCAGCAGTTACGCTAGCGTATACTCCTACAATGAGCAGTTCTTC	CASSYASVYSYNEQFF
few	TRBV5-1	TRBJ2-7	-	TGCGCCAGCAGTACCCAGCCGGGACACTCCTACGAGCAGTACTTC	CASSTQPGHSYEQYF
-	TRBV29-1	TRBJ1-1	-	TGCAGCGTTTTGACAGGTTACATGAACACTGAAGCTTTCTTT	CSVLTGYMNTEAFF
many	TRBV7-8	TRBJ2-1	TRBD2	TGTGCCAGCAGCTTAGCGGGGGGGAGTGAGCAGTTCTTC	CASSLAGGSEQFF
-	TRBV20-1	TRBJ2-1	-	TGCAGTGCCCCTAGCCAGGGGAAGCCTGGTGAGCAGTTCTTC	CSAPSQGKPGEQFF
few	TRBV4-1	TRBJ2-7	-	TGCGCCAGCAGCCAAGGTAGTTCGTTGCAGTACTTC	CASSQGSSLQYF
few	TRBV4-3	TRBJ2-1	-	TGCGCCAGCAGCACGACGGGAAATGAGCAGTTCTTC	CASSTTGNEQFF
-	TRBV5-1	TRBJ2-1	-	TGCGCCAGCAGCTTCTCGGGGATAACTACTAGTAATGAGCAGTTCTTC	CASSFSGITTSNEQFF
-	TRBV20-1	TRBJ2-1	TRBD2	TGCAGTGCCAGCGGGAGGGCCAAGAATGAGCAGTTCTTC	CSASGRAKNEQFF
-	TRBV7-9	TRBJ2-5	-	TGTGCCAGCAGTTCAGGGGGGGCCCAGTACTTC	CASSSGGAQYF
few	TRBV12-3/TRBV12-4	TRBJ2-3	-	TGTGCCAGCAGCCAATGGGCGGAAACAGATACGCAGTATTTT	CASSQWAETDTQYF
-	TRBV7-2	TRBJ2-1	TRBD2	TGTGCCAGCAGCCTCTGGACTAGCGGGAGAACGGGAGAGCAGTTCTTC	CASSLWTSGRTGEQFF
-	TRBV29-1	TRBJ2-1	TRBD1	TGCAGCGCAGAGACAGGGAGCCTTAATGAGCAGTTCTTC	CSAETGSLNEQFF
-	TRBV11-1	TRBJ2-5	-	TGTGCCAGCAGCTTTCGCCACCAGCAAGAGACCCAGTACTTC	CASSFRHQQETQYF
-	TRBV7-2	TRBJ2-5	-	TGTGCCAGCAGCTTAGGGGTCGCGGAGTACCAAGAGACCCAGTACTTC	CASSLGVAEYQETQYF
few	TRBV29-1	TRBJ1-2	-	TGCAGCGTTCACATAGGGCTGGGGGGGAACTACACCTTC	CSVHIGLGGNYTF
few	TRBV20-1	TRBJ2-7	TRBD2	TGCAGTGCTAGAGACGACAGCCCCATTACCCGGGGGGCCTACGAGCAGTACTTC	CSARDDSPITRGAYEQYF
-	TRBV12-3/TRBV12-4	TRBJ2-7	-	TGTGCCAGCAGTTACGAACTTTTGGCCTACGAGCAGTACTTC	CASSYELLAYEQYF
-	TRBV5-1	TRBJ1-4	TRBD1	TGCGCCAGCAGCTCGGGACAGCAGAATGAAAAACTGTTTTTT	CASSSGQQNEKLFF
-	TRBV5-1	TRBJ1-6	-	TGCGCCAGCAGCTTGGAGCCCCCCGGAGTTTCACCCCTCCACTTT	CASSLEPPGVSPLHF
few	TRBV19	TRBJ1-5	-	TGTGCCAGTACCCCGTCAGCCGGTAGGCCCCAGCATTTT	CASTPSAGRPQHF
-	TRBV27	TRBJ1-2	TRBD1	TGTGCCAGCAGTTTAGGTGTATCAGCGGGACAGTACTATGGCTACACCTTC	CASSLGVSAGQYYGYTF